Shown below are 4 T cell receptor beta chains from a single sample sequenced in a study of shared clonotypes between healthy human individuals. TCRdb keeps only in-frame clones here, not all; method: immunoSEQ multiplex PCR. The table has some 480,000 clones, roughly 85% seen once. The sequenced sample consisted of PBMCs. The receptor set was obtained from a middle-aged woman in good health. Some clones in this sample may be carry-over from other donors' samples.

The V call is TRBV7-9, the J call TRBJ2-5; no reliable D call. V shed 5 bases and J shed 5 bases, with 9 bases lying between them. This CDR3 spans 12 amino acids. Germline CDR1 is SEHNR and CDR2 is FQNEAQ (reference sequence). The CDR3 nucleotides are TGTGCCAGCAGCCTCACATGGGAGACCCAGTACTTC. Amino acid sequence: CASSLTWETQYF.

V and J are TRBV18 and TRBJ2-5, with D tentatively TRBD2 (6 bases). V was pared by 5 bases and J by 5 bases, with 24 bases between. CDR3 size: 17 residues. Germline lookup yields CDR1 KGHSH and CDR2 LQKENI. Here the CDR3 DNA reads TGTGCCAGCTCATCCGAAGGAGGACTGGAGGGGCTGGAGACCCAGTACTTC. It codes for CASSSEGGLEGLETQYF.

The gene calls are TRBV5-1 and TRBJ1-2; the D gene is possibly TRBD1 (6 bases). Per germline, CDR1 SGHRS and CDR2 YFSETQ. CDR3 size: 14 residues. V lost 1 base and J 7 bases, leaving 14 bases between the germline ends. The CDR3 region is CASSLNVGGSGYTF. The CDR3 DNA reads TGCGCCAGCAGCTTGAACGTCGGGGGCTCTGGCTACACCTTC.

V usage is TRBV10-2 and J usage is TRBJ2-7, with D possibly matching TRBD2 (6 bases). The V end lost 7 bases, the J end lost 0 bases, and 10 bases lay between the germline ends. Germline-derived CDR1 and CDR2 are WSHSY and SAAADI. The CDR3 runs 13 residues. In DNA, the CDR3 is TGCGCCAGCATTTCCGGGGGCTCCTACGAGCAGTACTTC. This encodes CASISGGSYEQYF.